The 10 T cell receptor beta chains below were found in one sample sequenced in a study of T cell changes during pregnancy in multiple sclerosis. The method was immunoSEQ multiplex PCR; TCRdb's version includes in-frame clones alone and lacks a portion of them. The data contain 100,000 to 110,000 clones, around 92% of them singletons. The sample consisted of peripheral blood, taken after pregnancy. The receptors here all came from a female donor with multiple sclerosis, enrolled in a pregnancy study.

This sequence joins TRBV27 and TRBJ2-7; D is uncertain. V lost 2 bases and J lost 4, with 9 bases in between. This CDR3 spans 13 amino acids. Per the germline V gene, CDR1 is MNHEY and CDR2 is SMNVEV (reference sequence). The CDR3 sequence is CASSLGMEYEQYF. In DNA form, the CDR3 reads TGTGCCAGCAGTTTAGGAATGGAGTACGAGCAGTACTTC.

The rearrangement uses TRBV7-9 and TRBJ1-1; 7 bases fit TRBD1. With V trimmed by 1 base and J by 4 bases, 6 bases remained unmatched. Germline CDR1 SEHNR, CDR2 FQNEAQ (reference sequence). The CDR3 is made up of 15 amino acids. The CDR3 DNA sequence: TGTGCCAGCAGCTTAGTGGCAGGGGGTACCACTGAAGCTTTCTTT. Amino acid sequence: CASSLVAGGTTEAFF. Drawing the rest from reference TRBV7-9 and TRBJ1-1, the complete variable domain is DTGVSQNPRHKITKRGQNVTFRCDPISEHNRLYWYRQTLGQGPEFLTYFQNEAQLEKSRLLSDRFSAERPKGSFSTLEIQRTEQGDSAMYLCASSLVAGGTTEAFFGQGTRLTVV.

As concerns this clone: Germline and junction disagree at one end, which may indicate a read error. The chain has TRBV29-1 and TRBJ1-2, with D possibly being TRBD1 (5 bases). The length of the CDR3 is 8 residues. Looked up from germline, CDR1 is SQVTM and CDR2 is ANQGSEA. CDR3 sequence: CSVDDRAF. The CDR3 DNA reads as TGCAGCGTGGACGACAGAGCCTTC.

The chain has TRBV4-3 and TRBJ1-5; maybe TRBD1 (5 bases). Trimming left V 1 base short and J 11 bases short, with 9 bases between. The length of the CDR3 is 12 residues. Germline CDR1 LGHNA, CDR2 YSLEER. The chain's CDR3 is CASSQGTGAQHF. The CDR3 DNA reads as TGCGCCAGCAGCCAAGGTACGGGGGCCCAGCATTTT.

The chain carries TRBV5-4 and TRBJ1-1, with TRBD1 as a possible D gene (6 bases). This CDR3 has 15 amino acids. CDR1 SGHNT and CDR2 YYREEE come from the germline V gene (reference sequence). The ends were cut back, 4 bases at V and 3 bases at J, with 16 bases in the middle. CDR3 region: CASSPAGAMDTEAFF. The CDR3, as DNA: TGTGCCAGCAGCCCGGCGGGGGCGATGGACACTGAAGCTTTCTTT.

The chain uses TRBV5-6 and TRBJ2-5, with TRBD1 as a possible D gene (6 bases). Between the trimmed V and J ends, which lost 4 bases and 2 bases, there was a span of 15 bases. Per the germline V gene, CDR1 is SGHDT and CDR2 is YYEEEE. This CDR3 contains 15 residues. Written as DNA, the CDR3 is TGTGCCAGCAGCCCGAACCTCGGACAGCAAGAGACCCAGTACTTC. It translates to CASSPNLGQQETQYF. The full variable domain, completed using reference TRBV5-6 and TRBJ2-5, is DAGVTQSPTHLIKTRGQQVTLRCSPKSGHDTVSWYQQALGQGPQFIFQYYEEEERQRGNFPDRFSGHQFPNYSSELNVNALLLGDSALYLCASSPNLGQQETQYFGPGTRLLVL.

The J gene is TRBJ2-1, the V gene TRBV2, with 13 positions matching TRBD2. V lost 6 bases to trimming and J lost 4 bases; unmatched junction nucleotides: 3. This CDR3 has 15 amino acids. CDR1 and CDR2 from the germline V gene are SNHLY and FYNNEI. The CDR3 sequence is CASSRLAGGYNEQFF. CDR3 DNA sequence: TGTGCCAGCAGCAGACTAGCGGGAGGTTACAATGAGCAGTTCTTC.

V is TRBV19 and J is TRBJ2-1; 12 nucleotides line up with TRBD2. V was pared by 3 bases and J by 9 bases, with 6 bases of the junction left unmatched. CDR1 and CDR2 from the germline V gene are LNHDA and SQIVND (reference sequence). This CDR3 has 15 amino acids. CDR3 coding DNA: TGTGCCAGTAGTATCAAGACTAGCGGGAGTTCTGAGCAGTTCTTC. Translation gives CASSIKTSGSSEQFF.

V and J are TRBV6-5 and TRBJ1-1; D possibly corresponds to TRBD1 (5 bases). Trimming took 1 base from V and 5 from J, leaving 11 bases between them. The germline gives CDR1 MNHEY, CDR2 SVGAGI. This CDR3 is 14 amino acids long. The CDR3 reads CASSYWGEGTEAFF. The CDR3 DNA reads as TGTGCCAGCAGTTACTGGGGGGAGGGTACTGAAGCTTTCTTT.

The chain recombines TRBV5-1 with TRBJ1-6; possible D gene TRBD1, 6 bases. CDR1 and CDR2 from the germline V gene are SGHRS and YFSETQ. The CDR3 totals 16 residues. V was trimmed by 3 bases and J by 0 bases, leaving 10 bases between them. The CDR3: CASSSGGGSYNSPLHF. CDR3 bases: TGCGCCAGCAGCTCGGGGGGCGGCTCCTATAATTCACCCCTCCACTTT.